The clone carrying this TCR beta chain has at least ten counts. This sample was taken from a study of T cells in Graves' hyperthyroidism and ophthalmopathy. Study information: Initial diagnosis, before any treatment, was when peripheral blood was collected.

Using RNA transcripts as the source, TCR beta CDR3 regions were amplified. Carried out on the TCR CDR3, a first-round RT-PCR used the HTBI primer set. TCRdb reprocessed the multiplex PCR reads via MiXCR and lists one record per CDR3 protein. The sample lists fewer than 700,000 distinct CDR3 sequences, 16% seen once, with around 4% in the top ten. With a duration under 2 months, the hyperthyroidism was newly diagnosed in patients aged 18 to 65. Uncontrolled infections, other autoimmune diseases, pregnancy or lactation led to exclusion of patients. From under 12 ml of fresh peripheral blood, PBMCs were isolated. This CDR3 spans 14 amino acids. J lost 0 bases, V lost 8 bases, and 4 bases had no gene match. Germline V gene data show CDR1 as LNHDA and CDR2 as SQIVND (reference sequence).

The TCR comes from a woman aged 25 to 39 with Graves' hyperthyroidism. The sample was blood. The chain employs TRBV19 and TRBJ1-5, with TRBD1 identical over 7 bases. The CDR3 sequence: CASGDRYSNQPQHF. The CDR3 DNA reads TGTGCCAGTGGGGACAGATATAGCAATCAGCCCCAGCATTTT.